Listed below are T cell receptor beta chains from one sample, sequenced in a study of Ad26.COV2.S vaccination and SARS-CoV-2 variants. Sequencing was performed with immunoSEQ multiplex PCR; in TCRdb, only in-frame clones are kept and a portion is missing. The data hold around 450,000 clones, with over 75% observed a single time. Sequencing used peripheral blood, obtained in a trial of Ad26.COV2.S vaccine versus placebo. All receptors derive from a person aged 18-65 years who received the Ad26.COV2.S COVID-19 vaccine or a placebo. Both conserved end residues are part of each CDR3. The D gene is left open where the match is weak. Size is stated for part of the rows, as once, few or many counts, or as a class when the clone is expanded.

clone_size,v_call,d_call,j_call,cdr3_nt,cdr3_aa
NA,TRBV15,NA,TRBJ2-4,TGTGCCACCAGCAGAGACTATTCGTCCTCGGACATTCAGTACTTC,CATSRDYSSSDIQYF
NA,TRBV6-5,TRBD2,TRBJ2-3,TGTGCCAGCGAACTAGCGGGCACAGATACGCAGTATTTT,CASELAGTDTQYF
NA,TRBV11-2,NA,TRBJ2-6,TGTGCCAGCAGCTTAGGAGCAGGGGGGGACTCTGGGGCCAACGTCCTGACTTTC,CASSLGAGGDSGANVLTF
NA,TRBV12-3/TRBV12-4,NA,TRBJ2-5,TGTGCCAGCAGACCGACTGAGATGGGGACCCAGTACTTC,CASRPTEMGTQYF
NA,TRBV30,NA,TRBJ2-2,TGTGCCTGGGGCCGTACCGGGGAGCTGTTTTTT,CAWGRTGELFF
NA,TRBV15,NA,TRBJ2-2,TGTGCCACCAGCAGAGCCCCGCCTTCGACCGGGGAGCTGTTTTTT,CATSRAPPSTGELFF
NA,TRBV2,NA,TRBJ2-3,TGTGCCAGCGGGCCCCCTTTCACAGATACGCAGTATTTT,CASGPPFTDTQYF
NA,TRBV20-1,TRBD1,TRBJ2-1,TGCAGTGCTAGTCCGGGACAGGTTAAAGGGGGTGAGCAGTTCTTC,CSASPGQVKGGEQFF
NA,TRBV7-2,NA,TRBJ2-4,TGTGCCAGCAGCTTAGATACACCGCGTTACACCAAAAACATTCAGTACTTC,CASSLDTPRYTKNIQYF
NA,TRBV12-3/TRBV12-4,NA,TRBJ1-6,TGTGCCAGCATGGGGGACAATTCACCCCTCCACTTT,CASMGDNSPLHF
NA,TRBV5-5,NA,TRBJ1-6,TGTGCCAGCGAAGGGGACTCCTATAATTCACCCCTCCACTTT,CASEGDSYNSPLHF
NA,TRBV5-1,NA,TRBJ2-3,TGCGCCAGCAGCTTGTACGGGACAGATACGCAGTATTTT,CASSLYGTDTQYF
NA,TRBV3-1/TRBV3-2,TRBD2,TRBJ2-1,TGTGCCAGCAGCCAAGATCACCGACTAGCGGGAGGCGATGAGCAGTTCTTC,CASSQDHRLAGGDEQFF
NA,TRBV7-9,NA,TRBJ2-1,TGTGCCAGCAGCCCCCTGGGGACTTTCCCGTCCTACAATGAGCAGTTCTTC,CASSPLGTFPSYNEQFF
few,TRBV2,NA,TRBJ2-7,TGTGCCAGTCGACAGGGGAGGGCCGACGAGCAGTACTTC,CASRQGRADEQYF
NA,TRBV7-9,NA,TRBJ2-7,TGTGCCAGCAGCCCCCGGGTAAGGAACACCTACGAGCAGTACTTC,CASSPRVRNTYEQYF
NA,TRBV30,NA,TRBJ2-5,TGTGCCTGGAGTTTGGGGGGCGTAGAGACCCAGTACTTC,CAWSLGGVETQYF
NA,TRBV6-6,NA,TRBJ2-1,TGTGCCACCACTAGTAGTTCCTACAATGAGCAGTTCTTC,CATTSSSYNEQFF
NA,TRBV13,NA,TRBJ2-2,TGTGCCAGCAGCAACAAGAACACCGGGGAGCTGTTTTTT,CASSNKNTGELFF
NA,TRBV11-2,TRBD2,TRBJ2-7,TGTGCCAGCAGCCCGGGGACTAGCGGCTACGAGCAGTACTTC,CASSPGTSGYEQYF
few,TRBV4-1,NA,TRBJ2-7,TGCGCCAGCAGCCCGGACGGATACGAGCAGTACTTC,CASSPDGYEQYF
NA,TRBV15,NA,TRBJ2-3,TGTGCCACCAGCAGTTCCCGGGTGAGCACAGATACGCAGTATTTT,CATSSSRVSTDTQYF
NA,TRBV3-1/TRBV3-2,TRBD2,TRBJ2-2,TGTGCCAGCAGTAGACTAGCCTCGAACACCGGGGAGCTGTTTTTT,CASSRLASNTGELFF
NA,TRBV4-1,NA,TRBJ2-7,TGCGCCAGCAGCCAAGATAAAGACAGGTCCTCCTACGAGCAGTACTTC,CASSQDKDRSSYEQYF
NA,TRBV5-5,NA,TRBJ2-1,TGTGCCAGCAGCTTCTTGGAAAATGAGCAGTTCTTC,CASSFLENEQFF
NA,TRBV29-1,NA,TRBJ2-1,TGCAGCGGTACACTAGGGTCCTACAATGAGCAGTTCTTC,CSGTLGSYNEQFF
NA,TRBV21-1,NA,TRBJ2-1,TGTGCCAGCAGCAAAGTTGAGCCGCCCTACAATGAGCAGTTCTTC,CASSKVEPPYNEQFF
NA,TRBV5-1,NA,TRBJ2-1,TGCGCCAGCAGCTTGGATACAGGGAATGAGCAGTTCTTC,CASSLDTGNEQFF
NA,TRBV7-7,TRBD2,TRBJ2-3,TGTGCCAGCAGCCCAGGACTAGGGACAGATACGCAGTATTTT,CASSPGLGTDTQYF
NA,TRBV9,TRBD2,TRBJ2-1,TGTGCCAGCAGTACTAGCGGGGGATACAATGAGCAGTTCTTC,CASSTSGGYNEQFF
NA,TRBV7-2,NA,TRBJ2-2,TGTGCCAGCAGCCCATGGACCGGGGCAGCGAACACCGGGGAGCTGTTTTTT,CASSPWTGAANTGELFF
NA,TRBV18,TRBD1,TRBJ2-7,TGTGCCAGCTCACCCGGACAGGGTTTGGGCTCCTACGAGCAGTACTTC,CASSPGQGLGSYEQYF
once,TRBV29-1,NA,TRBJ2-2,TGCAGCGTTGTAAGTCCTTTTACGAACACCGGGGAGCTGTTTTTT,CSVVSPFTNTGELFF
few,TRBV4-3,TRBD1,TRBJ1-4,TGCGCCAGCAGCCAAGATACCGGGACAGGGGTCCTAGAAAAACTGTTTTTT,CASSQDTGTGVLEKLFF
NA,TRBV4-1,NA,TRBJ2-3,TGCGCCAGCAGCCAAGATCTGGGGGGAACAGATACGCAGTATTTT,CASSQDLGGTDTQYF
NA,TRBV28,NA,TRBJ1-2,TGTGCCAGCAAGGCCTCTACCTATGGCTACACCTTC,CASKASTYGYTF